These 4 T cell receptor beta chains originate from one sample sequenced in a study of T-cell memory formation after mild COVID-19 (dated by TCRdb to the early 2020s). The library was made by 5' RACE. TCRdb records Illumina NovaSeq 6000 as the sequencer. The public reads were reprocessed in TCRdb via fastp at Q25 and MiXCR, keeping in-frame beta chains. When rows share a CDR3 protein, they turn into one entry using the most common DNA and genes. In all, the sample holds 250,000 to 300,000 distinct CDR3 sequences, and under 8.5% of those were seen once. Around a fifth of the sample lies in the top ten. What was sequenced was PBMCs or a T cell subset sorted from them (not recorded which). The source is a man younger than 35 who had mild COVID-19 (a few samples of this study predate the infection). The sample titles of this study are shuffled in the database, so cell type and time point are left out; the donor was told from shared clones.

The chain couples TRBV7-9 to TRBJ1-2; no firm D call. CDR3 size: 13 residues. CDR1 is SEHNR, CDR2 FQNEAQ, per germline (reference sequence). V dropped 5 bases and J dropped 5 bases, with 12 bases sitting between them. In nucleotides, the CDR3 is TGTGCCAGCAGCCCCTCAACTCCTTATGGCTACACCTTC. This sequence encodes CASSPSTPYGYTF.

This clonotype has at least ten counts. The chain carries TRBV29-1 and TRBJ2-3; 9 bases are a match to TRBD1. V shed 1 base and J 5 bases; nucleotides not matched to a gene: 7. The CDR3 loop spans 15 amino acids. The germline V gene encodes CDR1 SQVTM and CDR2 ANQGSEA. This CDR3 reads CSVEAWTGAVDTQYF. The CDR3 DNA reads TGCAGCGTTGAAGCGTGGACAGGGGCTGTAGATACGCAGTATTTT.

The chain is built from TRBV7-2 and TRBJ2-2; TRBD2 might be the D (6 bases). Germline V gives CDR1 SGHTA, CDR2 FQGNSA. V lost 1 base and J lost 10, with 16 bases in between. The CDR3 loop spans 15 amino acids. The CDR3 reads CASSLVPGRMEELFF. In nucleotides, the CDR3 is TGTGCCAGCAGCTTAGTCCCAGGGAGGATGGAGGAGCTGTTTTTT.

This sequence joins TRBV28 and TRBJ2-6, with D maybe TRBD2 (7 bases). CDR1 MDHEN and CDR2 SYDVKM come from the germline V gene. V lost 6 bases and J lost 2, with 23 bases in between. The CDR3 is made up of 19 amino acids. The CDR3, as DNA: TGTGCCAGCAGCACCGTGGGAGGGGGTCTTTCAACTGGGGCCAACGTCCTGACTTTC. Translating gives CASSTVGGGLSTGANVLTF.